The T cell receptor beta chain under discussion was sequenced for a study of beta chain features in type 1 diabetes. Donors underwent one heparinised blood draw, around 100 mL on average. Study-level results: When VDJ junctions were examined, type 1 diabetes patients showed fewer insertions and more deletions.

Sequencing targeted expressed TCRB transcripts, as all isolated RNA had been reverse transcribed. Average reads for naive, central memory and regulatory T cell samples were some 3.9 million. Profiled with immunoSEQ multiplex PCR; TCRdb holds only in-frame clones, not every one. The data contain about 290,000 clones, about 8% of them singletons. Concerning this clone itself: Its antigen is still unknown.

The sequence derives from a woman under 30 in good health. Material for sequencing was central memory CD4+ T cells from blood.

DNA of the CDR3: TGTGCCAGTAAGCCGGGACAGGCCTCCCAAGAGACCCAGTACTTC. Translation gives CASKPGQASQETQYF. The chain has TRBV19 and TRBJ2-5, with 8 bases matching TRBD1. Unmatched junction bases numbered 8, after V lost 7 bases and J lost 1 base. CDR1 LNHDA and CDR2 SQIVND come from the germline V gene (reference sequence). The CDR3 is 15 residues long.